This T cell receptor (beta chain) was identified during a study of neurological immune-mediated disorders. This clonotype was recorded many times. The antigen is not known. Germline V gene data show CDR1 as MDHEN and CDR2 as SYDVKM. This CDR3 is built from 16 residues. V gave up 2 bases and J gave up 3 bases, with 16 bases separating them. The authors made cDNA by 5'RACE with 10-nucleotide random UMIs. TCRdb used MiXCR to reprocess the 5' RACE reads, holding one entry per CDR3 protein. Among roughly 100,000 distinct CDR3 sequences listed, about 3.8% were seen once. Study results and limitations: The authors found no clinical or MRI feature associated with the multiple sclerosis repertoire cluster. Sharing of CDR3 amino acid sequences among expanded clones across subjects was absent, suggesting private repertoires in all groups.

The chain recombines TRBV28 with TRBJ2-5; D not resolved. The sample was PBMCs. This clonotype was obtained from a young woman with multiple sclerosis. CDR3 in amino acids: CASSLGGGTLEETQYF. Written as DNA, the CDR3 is TGTGCCAGCAGTTTAGGCGGTGGCACCCTTGAAGAGACCCAGTACTTC. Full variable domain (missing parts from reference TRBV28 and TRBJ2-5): DVKVTQSSRYLVKRTGEKVFLECVQDMDHENMFWYRQDPGLGLRLIYFSYDVKMKEKGDIPEGYSVSREKKERFSLILESASTNQTSMYLCASSLGGGTLEETQYFGPGTRLLVL.